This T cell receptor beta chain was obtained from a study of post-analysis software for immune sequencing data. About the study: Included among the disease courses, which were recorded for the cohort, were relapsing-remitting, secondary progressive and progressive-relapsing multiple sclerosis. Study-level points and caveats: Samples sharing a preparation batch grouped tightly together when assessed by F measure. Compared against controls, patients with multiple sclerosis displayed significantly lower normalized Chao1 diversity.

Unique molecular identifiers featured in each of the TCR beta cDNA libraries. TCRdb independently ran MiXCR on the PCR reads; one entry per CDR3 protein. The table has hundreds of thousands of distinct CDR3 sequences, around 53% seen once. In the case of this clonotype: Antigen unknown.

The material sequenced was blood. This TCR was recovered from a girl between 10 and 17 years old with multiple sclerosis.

The CDR3 nucleotides read TGCAGCGTTCGGAACCGGGACAGGGGTTTCGGAGATACGCAGTATTTT. Its protein is CSVRNRDRGFGDTQYF. J is TRBJ2-3 and V is TRBV29-1; 10 bases line up with TRBD1. Per the germline V gene, CDR1 is SQVTM and CDR2 is ANQGSEA. This CDR3 has 16 amino acids. The J segment lost 5 bases and the V segment lost 5 bases, leaving 13 bases of the junction unmatched.